The clone carrying this T cell receptor (beta chain) was counted a few times. Its antigen is as yet unknown. Time point defined: persistent/refractory GD, antithyroid drugs over 5 years with positive TRAb. PBMC-derived RNA was used for the TCR library. The patients were enrolled through endocrinology in Xi'an, China. CDR3-region Arm-PCR and iRepertoire HTBI primers produced the TCR beta libraries. In TCRdb, the multiplex PCR reads were re-called with MiXCR into one record per CDR3 protein. The sample lists under 350,000 distinct CDR3 sequences, 20% to 25% occurring once. The source of the sample is a study of regulatory T cells in long-lasting Graves disease. Study findings and constraints: For persistent Graves' patients, TCR diversity was lower than for newly diagnosed ones.

V dropped 1 base and J dropped 4 bases, with 10 bases sitting between them. Germline loops: CDR1 LNHDA, CDR2 SQIVND (reference sequence). This CDR3 is built from 15 residues. This TCR was recovered from a female donor with Graves disease. This chain connects TRBV19 to TRBJ2-2; D is undetermined. The sample was peripheral blood mononuclear cells (PBMCs), taken when the disease was refractory, from a patient treated with antithyroid drugs. The CDR3 sequence: CASSIVRAGTGELFF. The CDR3 nucleotides are TGTGCCAGTAGTATAGTCCGGGCAGGCACCGGGGAGCTGTTTTTT.